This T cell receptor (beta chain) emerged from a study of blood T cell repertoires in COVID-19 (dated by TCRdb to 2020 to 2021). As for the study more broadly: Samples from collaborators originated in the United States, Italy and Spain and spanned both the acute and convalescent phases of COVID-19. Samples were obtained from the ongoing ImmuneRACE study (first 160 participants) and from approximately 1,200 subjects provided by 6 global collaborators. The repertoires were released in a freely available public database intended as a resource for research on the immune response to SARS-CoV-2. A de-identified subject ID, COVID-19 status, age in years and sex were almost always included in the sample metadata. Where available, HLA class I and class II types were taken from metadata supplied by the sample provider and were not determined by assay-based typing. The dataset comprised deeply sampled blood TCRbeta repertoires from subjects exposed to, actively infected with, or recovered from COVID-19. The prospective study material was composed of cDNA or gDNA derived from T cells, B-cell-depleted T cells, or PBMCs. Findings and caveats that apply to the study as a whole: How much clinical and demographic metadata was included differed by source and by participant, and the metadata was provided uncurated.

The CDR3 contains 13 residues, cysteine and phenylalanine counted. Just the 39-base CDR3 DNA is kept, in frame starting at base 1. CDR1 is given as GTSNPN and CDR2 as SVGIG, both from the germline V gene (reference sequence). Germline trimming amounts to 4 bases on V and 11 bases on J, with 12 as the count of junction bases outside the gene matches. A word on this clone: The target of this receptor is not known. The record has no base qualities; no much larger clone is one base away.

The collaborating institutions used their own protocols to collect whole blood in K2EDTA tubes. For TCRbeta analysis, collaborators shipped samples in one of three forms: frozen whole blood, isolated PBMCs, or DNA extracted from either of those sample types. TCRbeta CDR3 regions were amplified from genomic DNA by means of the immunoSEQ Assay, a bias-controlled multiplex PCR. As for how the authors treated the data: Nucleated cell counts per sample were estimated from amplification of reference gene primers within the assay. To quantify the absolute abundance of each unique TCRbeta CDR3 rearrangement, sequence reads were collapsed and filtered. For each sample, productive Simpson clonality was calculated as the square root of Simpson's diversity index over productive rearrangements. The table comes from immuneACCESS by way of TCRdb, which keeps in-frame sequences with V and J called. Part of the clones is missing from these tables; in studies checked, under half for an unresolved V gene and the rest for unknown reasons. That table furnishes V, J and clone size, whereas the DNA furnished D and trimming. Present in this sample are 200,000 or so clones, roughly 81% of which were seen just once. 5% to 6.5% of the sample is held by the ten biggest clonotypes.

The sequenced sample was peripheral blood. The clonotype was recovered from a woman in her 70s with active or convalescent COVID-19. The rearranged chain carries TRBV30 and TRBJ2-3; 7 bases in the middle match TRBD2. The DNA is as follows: TGTGCCTGGAACGGCGGGAGCCTCAGTAGGCAGTATTTT. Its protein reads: CAWNGGSLSRQYF.